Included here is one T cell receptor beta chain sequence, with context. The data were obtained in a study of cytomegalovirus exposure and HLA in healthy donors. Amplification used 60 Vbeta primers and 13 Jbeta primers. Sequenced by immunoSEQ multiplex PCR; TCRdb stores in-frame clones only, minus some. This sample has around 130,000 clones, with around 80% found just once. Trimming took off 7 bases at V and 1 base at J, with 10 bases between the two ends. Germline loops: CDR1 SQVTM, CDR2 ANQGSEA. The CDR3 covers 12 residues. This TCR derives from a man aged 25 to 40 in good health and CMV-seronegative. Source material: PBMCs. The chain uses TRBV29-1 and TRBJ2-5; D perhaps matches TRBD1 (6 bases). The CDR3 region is CSDRTVQETQYF. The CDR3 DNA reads TGCAGCGACCGGACAGTCCAAGAGACCCAGTACTTC.